This is a list of T cell receptor beta chains from one sample in a study of T cell repertoires in cytomegalovirus infection. Using its own MiXCR run on the reads, TCRdb lists one record per CDR3 protein. The sample includes 450,000 to 650,000 distinct CDR3 sequences, 40% of them seen just once. Antigens for these TCRs are unknown. The specimen comprised cultured PBMCs, sampled from culture after CMV antigen stimulation. The source of these receptors is a human donor in good health (CMV status not recorded). Some clones in this sample may be carry-over from other donors' samples. Each CDR3 is given without its conserved first and last residue. The order of the fields is J gene, V gene, clone size, CDR3 protein. A clone size is listed for some rows: how often the clone was seen (once, few, many), or a class if it is expanded.

>TRBJ2-1|TRBV19|few
ASSKGGSYNEQF
>TRBJ2-7|TRBV7-9|.
ASSPVGPYEQY
>TRBJ1-2|TRBV7-2|.
ASSLASGSYGYT
>TRBJ1-4|TRBV6-6|.
ASSYSTMNEKLF
>TRBJ1-6|TRBV5-4|few
ASSLSPIRGGNSPLH
>TRBJ2-1|TRBV12-3/TRBV12-4|.
ASIAFGTDYNEQF
>TRBJ2-6|TRBV2|.
AGGLEVNVLT
>TRBJ2-5|TRBV7-2|many
ASSQGLAEETQY
>TRBJ1-6|TRBV6-6|few
ASRSPYRGSYNSPLH
>TRBJ2-7|TRBV19|.
ASSIALAYEQY
>TRBJ1-5|TRBV12-3/TRBV12-4|few
ASRPGTDDQPQH
>TRBJ1-3|TRBV2|.
ASSNRYGGNTIY
>TRBJ2-7|TRBV6-8|.
ATSGQGDYEQY
>TRBJ2-7|TRBV7-2|.
ASSLQGAGDEQY
>TRBJ2-1|TRBV5-1|few
ASSPRTSGRVYNEQF
>TRBJ2-3|TRBV7-8|.
ASSKGTSGGTDTQY
>TRBJ2-2|TRBV27|.
ASSLSRQGAGELF
>TRBJ2-5|TRBV7-2|.
ASSLVSSGETQY
>TRBJ1-3|TRBV5-1|.
ASSSGTDSGNTIY
>TRBJ2-3|TRBV7-6|.
ASSPLWSTSTDTQY
>TRBJ2-7|TRBV20-1|.
SARVPGTGGEQY
>TRBJ1-2|TRBV7-2|few
ASSYLVVNYGYT
>TRBJ2-1|TRBV6-1|.
ASRPGRESSNEQF
>TRBJ2-7|TRBV5-1|.
ASSRGSQQSSYEQY
>TRBJ2-1|TRBV6-1|.
ASSFPSGRGNEQF
>TRBJ1-4|TRBV28|.
ASSATGRANEKLF
>TRBJ2-7|TRBV6-1|.
ASKTGGLYEQY
>TRBJ1-1|TRBV6-1|.
ATPGDKTGGEVATEAF
>TRBJ2-1|TRBV12-3/TRBV12-4|.
ASSRSGGSENEQF
>TRBJ1-5|TRBV28|once
ASSGQGLRGTNQPQH
>TRBJ1-1|TRBV20-1|.
SAQQEPNTEAF
>TRBJ1-1|TRBV12-3/TRBV12-4|many
ASSLGRVTEAF
>TRBJ2-4|TRBV20-1|once
SASRRGRTEDKNIQY